A selection of T cell receptor beta chains follows, all from one sample in a study of blood T cells in healthy people across ages. MiXCR, applied by TCRdb to the 5' RACE reads, yields one record per CDR3 protein. In the table there are hundreds of thousands of distinct CDR3 sequences, about 62% of which are singletons. Sequences were obtained from blood. These receptors all come from a man aged 30-40 years in good health. Both conserved end residues are part of each CDR3. D genes are given only for firm matches. Only part of the rows carry a size: once, few, many, or a class if the clone is expanded.

>TRBJ2-7|NA|few|TRBV7-2
CASSRTASPSYEQYF
TGTGCCAGCAGCCGAACGGCGTCTCCCTCCTACGAGCAGTACTTC
>TRBJ2-3|NA|NA|TRBV11-2
CASSTDTDTQYF
TGTGCCAGCAGCACCGACACAGATACGCAGTATTTT
>TRBJ1-2|NA|NA|TRBV25-1
CASSDAGVYGYTF
TGTGCCAGCAGTGATGCGGGCGTCTATGGCTACACCTTC
>TRBJ2-7|NA|few|TRBV20-1
CSASSVLSYEQYF
TGCAGTGCTAGTAGTGTTCTCTCCTACGAGCAGTACTTC
>TRBJ2-7|NA|NA|TRBV7-2
CASSSPGVSSYEQYF
TGTGCCAGCAGTTCCCCCGGGGTAAGCTCCTACGAGCAGTACTTC
>TRBJ2-3|TRBD2|NA|TRBV6-2/TRBV6-3
CASSYSGLAGSTDTQYF
TGTGCCAGCAGTTACTCGGGACTAGCCGGGAGCACAGATACGCAGTATTTT
>TRBJ2-1|NA|NA|TRBV5-1
CASSLRGGAPNEQFF
TGCGCCAGCAGCTTGAGGGGCGGTGCCCCCAATGAGCAGTTCTTC
>TRBJ2-1|NA|NA|TRBV7-9
CASSLGGERAYNEQFF
TGTGCCAGCAGCTTGGGGGGAGAGAGGGCCTACAATGAGCAGTTCTTC
>TRBJ2-3|NA|once|TRBV2
CASLMDTTDTQYF
TGTGCCAGCCTCATGGACACCACAGATACGCAGTATTTT
>TRBJ1-1|NA|NA|TRBV9
CASSALRGSAVNTEAFF
TGTGCCAGCAGCGCCCTAAGGGGAAGTGCGGTGAACACTGAAGCTTTCTTT
>TRBJ1-2|NA|few|TRBV29-1
CSVGSPNYGYTF
TGCAGCGTTGGAAGTCCTAACTATGGCTACACCTTC
>TRBJ2-5|TRBD1|NA|TRBV28
CASDRDRGGETQYF
TGTGCCAGCGACCGGGACAGGGGAGGAGAGACCCAGTACTTC
>TRBJ2-1|NA|few|TRBV7-2
CASSSWGAGSYNEQFF
TGTGCCAGCAGCTCCTGGGGGGCGGGCTCCTACAATGAGCAGTTCTTC
>TRBJ2-1|NA|NA|TRBV11-2
CASSLERLSNEQFF
TGTGCCAGCAGCTTAGAAAGGCTTTCAAATGAGCAGTTCTTC
>TRBJ2-5|NA|NA|TRBV29-1
CSVEDRGRFQETQYF
TGCAGCGTTGAAGATAGGGGGAGATTTCAAGAGACCCAGTACTTC
>TRBJ1-6|NA|once|TRBV3-1
CASSGIGWTNSPLHF
TGTGCCAGCAGCGGGATAGGTTGGACGAATTCACCCCTCCACTTT
>TRBJ2-5|TRBD2|NA|TRBV4-1
CASSQEGSGRGETQYF
TGCGCCAGCAGCCAAGAAGGGAGCGGGAGAGGGGAGACCCAGTACTTC
>TRBJ2-7|TRBD1|NA|TRBV6-1
CASSARQGTTYEQYF
TGTGCCAGCAGTGCCCGACAGGGAACCACCTACGAGCAGTACTTC
>TRBJ1-1|NA|NA|TRBV6-5
CASSYSSGGRAEAFF
TGTGCCAGCAGTTACTCGAGTGGGGGGAGGGCTGAAGCTTTCTTT
>TRBJ2-2|NA|NA|TRBV20-1
CSAALDYLTGELFF
TGCAGTGCAGCCCTGGACTACTTGACCGGGGAGCTGTTTTTT
>TRBJ1-4|NA|many|TRBV29-1
CSAETNEKLFF
TGCAGCGCCGAAACTAATGAAAAACTGTTTTTT
>TRBJ2-7|NA|NA|TRBV18
CASSPPMGQTSGEQYF
TGTGCCAGCTCACCACCGATGGGACAAACCTCTGGGGAGCAGTACTTC
>TRBJ2-4|TRBD1|NA|TRBV27
CASSPRQGWSIQYF
TGTGCCAGCAGTCCACGACAGGGCTGGAGCATTCAGTACTTC
>TRBJ2-7|NA|few|TRBV7-8
CASSLITRDEQYF
TGTGCCAGCAGCTTGATAACTAGGGACGAGCAGTACTTC
>TRBJ2-1|NA|NA|TRBV7-3
CASSRDPAIPPYNEQFF
TGTGCCAGCAGCCGAGACCCCGCTATTCCCCCCTACAATGAGCAGTTCTTC
>TRBJ2-7|TRBD1|NA|TRBV20-1
CSTGDDYEQYF
TGCAGTACAGGGGACGACTACGAGCAGTACTTC
>TRBJ2-3|TRBD2|NA|TRBV6-5
CASSKLAGTTDTQYF
TGTGCCAGCAGTAAACTAGCGGGGACCACAGATACGCAGTATTTT
>TRBJ2-7|TRBD2|NA|TRBV7-6
CASSLAAGGHYNEQYF
TGTGCCAGCAGCTTAGCGGCGGGGGGCCACTACAATGAGCAGTACTTC
>TRBJ1-2|NA|NA|TRBV2
CASSEPGSRSGYTF
TGTGCCAGCAGTGAACCGGGTTCGAGAAGTGGCTACACCTTC
>TRBJ1-6|TRBD1|NA|TRBV20-1
CSETGRNSPLHF
TGCAGTGAGACAGGGAGAAATTCACCCCTCCACTTT
>TRBJ2-4|NA|NA|TRBV5-1
CASSLVTGRDIQYF
TGCGCCAGCAGCCTCGTCACAGGGAGGGACATTCAGTACTTC
>TRBJ2-3|NA|NA|TRBV6-5
CASSPSTGRLTDTQYF
TGTGCCAGCAGCCCTTCGACAGGCCGCCTGACAGATACGCAGTATTTT
>TRBJ2-1|NA|once|TRBV6-2/TRBV6-3
CASCPETNEQFF
TGTGCCAGCTGTCCAGAAACCAATGAGCAGTTCTTC
>TRBJ2-7|TRBD1|few|TRBV6-5
CASSYGTGGFGEQYF
TGTGCCAGCAGTTACGGGACAGGTGGATTTGGCGAGCAGTACTTC
>TRBJ2-6|TRBD1|few|TRBV9
CASSATHRGKGANVLTF
TGTGCCAGCAGCGCGACTCACAGGGGTAAAGGGGCCAACGTCCTGACTTTC
>TRBJ2-3|NA|NA|TRBV7-2
CASSLVGGPSTDTQYF
TGTGCCAGCAGCTTAGTGGGGGGGCCTAGCACAGATACGCAGTATTTT
>TRBJ1-2|NA|NA|TRBV20-1
CSARDWKPGPANYGYTF
TGCAGTGCTAGAGATTGGAAACCAGGGCCCGCTAACTATGGCTACACCTTC
>TRBJ2-7|TRBD2|NA|TRBV20-1
CSARGGSAGDYEQYF
TGCAGTGCTAGAGGGGGTTCAGCGGGGGACTACGAGCAGTACTTC
>TRBJ1-2|NA|NA|TRBV7-9
CASSMVDSWNYGYTF
TGTGCCAGCAGCATGGTAGACAGTTGGAACTATGGCTACACCTTC
>TRBJ2-1|TRBD1|NA|TRBV29-1
CSVVGGQGLREQFF
TGCAGCGTTGTGGGCGGACAGGGTTTACGTGAGCAGTTCTTC
>TRBJ1-2|TRBD1|NA|TRBV12-3/TRBV12-4
CASSTRTGPRGYTF
TGTGCCAGCAGTACCAGGACAGGACCTCGAGGCTACACCTTC
>TRBJ1-5|NA|few|TRBV7-9
CASSRTGSQPGPQHF
TGTGCCAGCAGCCGAACAGGGTCCCAGCCGGGGCCCCAGCATTTT
>TRBJ2-7|NA|NA|TRBV7-9
CASSLAGGDSEQYF
TGTGCCAGCAGCTTGGCGGGTGGAGACTCGGAGCAGTACTTC
>TRBJ2-5|NA|NA|TRBV13
CASSVSGAQYF
TGTGCCAGCAGCGTATCAGGGGCCCAGTACTTC
>TRBJ2-5|NA|many|TRBV5-6
CASSLGRKETQYF
TGTGCCAGCAGCTTAGGCAGGAAAGAGACCCAGTACTTC
>TRBJ2-5|TRBD2|few|TRBV6-2/TRBV6-3
CASSRTVGGSYQETQYF
TGTGCCAGCAGCCGCACCGTGGGAGGGTCCTACCAAGAGACCCAGTACTTC
>TRBJ2-7|NA|few|TRBV7-7
CASSLGTEQTQYF
TGTGCCAGCAGCTTAGGGACGGAACAAACCCAGTACTTC
>TRBJ2-1|NA|NA|TRBV5-6
CASTSIIRGRGDNEQFF
TGTGCCAGCACCTCTATAATACGGGGCCGAGGCGACAATGAGCAGTTCTTC
>TRBJ2-5|NA|NA|TRBV7-2
CASSFLRGTQETQYF
TGTGCCAGCAGCTTCTTGCGCGGGACCCAAGAGACCCAGTACTTC
>TRBJ1-1|NA|NA|TRBV7-2
CASSPQGLFTEAFF
TGTGCCAGCAGCCCACAGGGATTATTCACTGAAGCTTTCTTT
>TRBJ1-5|NA|NA|TRBV12-3/TRBV12-4
CASSLAGAGQPQHF
TGTGCCAGCAGTTTAGCGGGGGCTGGACAGCCCCAGCATTTT
>TRBJ1-4|TRBD1|NA|TRBV20-1
CSARDQGDEKLFF
TGCAGTGCTAGGGATCAGGGGGACGAAAAACTGTTTTTT
>TRBJ2-7|NA|NA|TRBV10-3
CAISNINEQYF
TGTGCCATCAGCAACATCAACGAGCAGTACTTC
>TRBJ1-5|NA|NA|TRBV28
CASSLAGTGRRFNQPQHF
TGTGCCAGCAGTTTGGCGGGGACCGGGCGGCGGTTCAATCAGCCCCAGCATTTT
>TRBJ2-3|NA|few|TRBV10-3
CAIRRRDDTQYF
TGTGCCATTCGACGCCGGGATGATACGCAGTATTTT
>TRBJ2-7|TRBD1|NA|TRBV10-3
CAISEAGTGTYEQYF
TGTGCCATCAGTGAAGCCGGGACAGGGACGTACGAGCAGTACTTC
>TRBJ2-7|TRBD1|NA|TRBV11-1
CASSLDARTGVYEQYF
TGTGCCAGCAGCTTAGACGCCCGAACAGGGGTTTACGAGCAGTACTTC
>TRBJ1-2|NA|NA|TRBV10-3
CAIGDIYGYTF
TGTGCCATAGGCGATATCTATGGCTACACCTTC
>TRBJ2-7|TRBD2|NA|TRBV3-1
CASSLDGTSRVNEQYF
TGTGCCAGCAGCCTTGACGGGACTAGCAGGGTTAACGAGCAGTACTTC